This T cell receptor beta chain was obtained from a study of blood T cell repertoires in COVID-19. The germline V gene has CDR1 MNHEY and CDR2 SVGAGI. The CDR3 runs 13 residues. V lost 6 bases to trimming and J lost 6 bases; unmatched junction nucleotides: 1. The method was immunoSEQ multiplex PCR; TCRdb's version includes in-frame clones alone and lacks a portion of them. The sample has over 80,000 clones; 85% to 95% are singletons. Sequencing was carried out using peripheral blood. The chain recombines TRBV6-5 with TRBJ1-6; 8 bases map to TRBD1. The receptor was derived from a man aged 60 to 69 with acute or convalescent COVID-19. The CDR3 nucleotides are TGTGCCAGCAGGACAGGGGTTAATTCACCCCTCCACTTT. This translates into CASRTGVNSPLHF.